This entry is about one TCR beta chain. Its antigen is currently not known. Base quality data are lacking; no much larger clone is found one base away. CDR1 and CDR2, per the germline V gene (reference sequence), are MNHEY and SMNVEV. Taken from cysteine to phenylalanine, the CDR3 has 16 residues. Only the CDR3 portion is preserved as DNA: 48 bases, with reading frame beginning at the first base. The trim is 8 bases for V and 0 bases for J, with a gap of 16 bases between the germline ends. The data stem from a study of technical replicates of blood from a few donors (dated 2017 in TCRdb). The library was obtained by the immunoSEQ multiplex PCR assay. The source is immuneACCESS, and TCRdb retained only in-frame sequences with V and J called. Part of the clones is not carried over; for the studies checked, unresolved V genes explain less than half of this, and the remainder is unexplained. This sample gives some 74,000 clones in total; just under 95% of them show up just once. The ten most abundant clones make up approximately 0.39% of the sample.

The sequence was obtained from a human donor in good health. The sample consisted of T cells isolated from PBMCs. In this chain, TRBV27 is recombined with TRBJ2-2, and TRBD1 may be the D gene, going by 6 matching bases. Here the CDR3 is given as CASWPFGTTNTGELFF. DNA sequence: TGTGCCAGCTGGCCATTCGGGACAACGAACACCGGGGAGCTGTTTTTT.